Here is one T cell receptor beta chain with its context. Its antigen is currently unknown. The data belong to a study of T cell clusters in autoimmune cytopenias. Overall study: Per sample, median TRB depth was 51,575 reads, yielding a median about 2,000 distinct clonotypes. Study observations and caveats: Functional roles of the in silico T cell clusters still await experimental validation. TRB repertoire shifts in secondary cytopenia and chronic lymphocytic leukemia mostly reflected lymphoma, not autoimmunity. Compared with active autoimmune hepatitis patients, healthy donors showed approximately 3-fold more exclusive TRB clusters.

Multiplex touch-down PCR amplified TRB using TRB-A and TRB-B pools in one tube. No DNA is given; TCRdb re-called the multiplex PCR reads and lists each CDR3 protein once. Recorded for this sample: approximately 9,100 distinct CDR3 sequences. TRB was amplified from approximately 250 ng of peripheral blood genomic DNA per sample. The CDR3 has 14 residues. The germline V gene encodes CDR1 PRHDT and CDR2 FYEKMQ (reference sequence). The chain links TRBV13 to TRBJ2-5. This receptor was identified in a human donor with an autoimmune cytopenia or autoimmune hepatitis (not recorded which). The sequencing sample was made of peripheral blood. CDR3 amino acids: CASSLKGHQETQYF.